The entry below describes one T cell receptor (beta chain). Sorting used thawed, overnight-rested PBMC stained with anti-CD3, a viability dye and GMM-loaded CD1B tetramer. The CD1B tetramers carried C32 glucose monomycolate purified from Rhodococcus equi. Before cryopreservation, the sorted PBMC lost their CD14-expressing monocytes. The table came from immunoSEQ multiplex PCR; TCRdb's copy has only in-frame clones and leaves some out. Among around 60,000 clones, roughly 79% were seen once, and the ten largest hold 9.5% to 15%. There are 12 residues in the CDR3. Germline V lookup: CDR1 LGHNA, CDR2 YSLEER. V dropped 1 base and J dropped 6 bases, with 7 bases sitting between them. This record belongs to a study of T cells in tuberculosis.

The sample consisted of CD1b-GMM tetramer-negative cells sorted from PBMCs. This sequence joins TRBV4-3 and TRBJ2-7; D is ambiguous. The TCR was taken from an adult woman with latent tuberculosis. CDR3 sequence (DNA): TGCGCCAGCAGCCAAGGGCCTCGCGAGCAGTACTTC. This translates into CASSQGPREQYF.